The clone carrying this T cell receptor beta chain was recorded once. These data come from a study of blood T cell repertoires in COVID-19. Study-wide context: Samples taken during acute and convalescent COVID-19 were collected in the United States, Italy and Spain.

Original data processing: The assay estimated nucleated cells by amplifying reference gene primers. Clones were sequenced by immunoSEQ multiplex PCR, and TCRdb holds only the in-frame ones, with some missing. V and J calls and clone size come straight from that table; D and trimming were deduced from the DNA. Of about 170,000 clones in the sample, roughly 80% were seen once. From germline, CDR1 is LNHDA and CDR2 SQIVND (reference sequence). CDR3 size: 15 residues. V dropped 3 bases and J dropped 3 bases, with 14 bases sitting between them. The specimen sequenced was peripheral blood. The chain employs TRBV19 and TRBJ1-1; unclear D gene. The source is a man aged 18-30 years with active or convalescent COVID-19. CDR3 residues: CASSIRPLRDTEAFF. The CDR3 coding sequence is TGTGCCAGTAGTATTCGTCCGTTGCGGGACACTGAAGCTTTCTTT.